This T cell receptor beta chain was identified in a study of T cells after yellow fever vaccination. One entry per CDR3 protein results from TCRdb running MiXCR on the 5' RACE reads. The sample has about 170,000 distinct CDR3 sequences; 5.5% to 7.5% are singletons. CDR1 MNHEY and CDR2 SVGEGT come from the germline V gene. The CDR3 has 12 amino acids. Trimming took 7 bases from V and 3 from J, leaving 10 bases between them. Whole-study results and caveats: A secondary response was less intense yet reached its peak sooner, at day 5 versus 15.

This clonotype was seen many times. The antigen remains undetermined. The chain carries TRBV6-2 or TRBV6-3 and TRBJ2-7; D unresolved. The source of this sequence is a man between 18 and 35 years old who received the YFV17D yellow fever vaccine. The sequenced sample was CD4+ T cells sorted from PBMCs, obtained on the day of the first yellow fever vaccination. The CDR3 here is CASNKGSYEQYF. CDR3 DNA sequence: TGTGCCAGCAACAAGGGCAGCTACGAGCAGTACTTC.